This T cell receptor (beta chain) was found in a study of immune evolution from preneoplasia to lung adenocarcinoma. Assay used: immunoSEQ multiplex PCR; TCRdb lists only in-frame clones, some missing. This sample yields about 2,300 clones, of which around 83% are seen a single time; less than 4.5% belongs to the top ten. V lost 5 bases, J lost 2 bases, and 3 bases lay in between. CDR1 and CDR2 (germline): SGHTA, FQGNSA. The CDR3 has 11 residues. The chain is built from TRBV7-2 and TRBJ2-5; the D is unclear. Sample: FFPE lung adenocarcinoma in situ tissue. This clonotype was obtained from a person aged 55-80 years with lung adenocarcinoma. The CDR3 nucleotides are TGTGCCAGCAGCGCTCAAGAGACCCAGTACTTC. Amino acids: CASSAQETQYF.